The present TCR beta chain was sequenced within a study of T cells after yellow fever vaccination. Study-level background: SMART-Seq v4 Ultra Low Input handled preparation of low-cell-number fractions. Findings and caveats of the study: Relatively few clonotypes were ones that appeared in both CD4 and CD8 compartments. By day 5 rather than day 15, the secondary response had peaked, though it was weaker.

The CDR3 extends over 15 amino acids. Germline CDR1 is GTSNPN and CDR2 is SVGIG (reference sequence). V shed 3 bases and J shed 0 bases, with 12 bases lying between them. TCRdb recomputed calls from the 5' RACE reads with MiXCR, one row per CDR3 protein. The sample contains tens of thousands of distinct CDR3 sequences, roughly 7.3% of which appear only once. This clonotype has ten or more counts. Antigen: not known. The rearrangement uses TRBV30 and TRBJ2-1; no reliable D call. The source of this sequence is a man younger than 30 who received the YFV17D yellow fever vaccine. The sequencing here drew on CD8+ T cells sorted from PBMCs, taken around 16 days after the first yellow fever vaccination. The CDR3, as DNA: TGTGCCTGGAGGAAATTCTCTAGCTCCTACAATGAGCAGTTCTTC. Its protein is CAWRKFSSSYNEQFF.